The 14 T cell receptor beta chains in this list originate from one sample, sequenced in a study of cytomegalovirus exposure and HLA in healthy donors. Primers included in the PCR were 60 Vbeta and 13 Jbeta primers. Some clones are missing from TCRdb's copy, which holds only in-frame ones; the method was immunoSEQ multiplex PCR. The sample has roughly 150,000 clones, about 76% seen once. Sequencing input: PBMCs. Receptors were obtained from a woman between 18 and 29 years old in good health and CMV-seropositive.

V usage is TRBV5-4 and J usage is TRBJ2-2; 8 bases are shared with TRBD1. Trimming removed 2 bases from V and 4 bases from J; junction bases left unmatched: 4. This CDR3 has 15 amino acids. In germline, CDR1 is SGHNT, CDR2 YYREEE (reference sequence). The CDR3 is CASSFQGARTGELFF. CDR3 coding DNA: TGTGCCAGCAGCTTTCAGGGGGCGCGCACCGGGGAGCTGTTTTTT.

This rearrangement joins TRBV27 to TRBJ2-1; maybe TRBD2 (6 bases). The CDR3 has 16 residues. CDR1 is MNHEY, CDR2 SMNVEV, per germline (reference sequence). Trimming cost V 0 bases and J 0 bases, with 9 bases left between them. The CDR3 coding sequence is TGTGCCAGCAGTTTATCTAGCGGTAGCTCCTACAATGAGCAGTTCTTC. Translation: CASSLSSGSSYNEQFF.

This chain connects TRBV6-5 to TRBJ2-5; D not resolved. V lost 6 bases and J 3 bases, leaving 11 bases between the germline ends. CDR3 size: 13 residues. Germline CDR1 reads MNHEY; CDR2 reads SVGAGI. Here the CDR3 reads CASSGNRKETQYF. Written as DNA, the CDR3 is TGTGCCAGCAGCGGAAACAGAAAAGAGACCCAGTACTTC.

The V call is TRBV5-1, the J call TRBJ2-2; weak D call: TRBD2 (5 bases). Germline assignment: CDR1 SGHRS and CDR2 YFSETQ. The CDR3 is made up of 15 amino acids. Trimming left V 2 bases short and J 2 bases short, with 10 bases between. The CDR3 nucleotides are TGCGCCAGCAGCTTAAGGACGGGAAACACCGGGGAGCTGTTTTTT. Its translation is CASSLRTGNTGELFF.

The chain joins TRBV10-3 to TRBJ2-1, with 14 nucleotides matching TRBD2. CDR3 length equals 16 residues. V gave up 7 bases and J gave up 4 bases; unmatched junction bases: 6. CDR1 ENHRY and CDR2 SYGVKD come from the germline V gene. CDR3 sequence: CAIMGTSGGRYNEQFF. Here the CDR3 DNA reads TGTGCCATCATGGGGACTAGCGGGGGACGTTACAATGAGCAGTTCTTC.

The rearrangement joins TRBV7-6 to TRBJ1-1; D gene ambiguous. Germline CDR1 reads SGHVS; CDR2 reads FNYEAQ. This CDR3 is built from 13 residues. V dropped 5 bases and J dropped 0 bases, with 7 bases sitting between them. This chain's CDR3 is CASSPPMNTEAFF. CDR3 nucleotide sequence: TGTGCCAGCAGCCCCCCAATGAACACTGAAGCTTTCTTT. Complete variable domain (other parts from reference TRBV7-6 and TRBJ1-1): GAGVSQSPRYKVTKRGQDVALRCDPISGHVSLYWYRQALGQGPEFLTYFNYEAQQDKSGLPNDRFSAERPEGSISTLTIQRTEQRDSAMYRCASSPPMNTEAFFGQGTRLTVV.

The chain links TRBV2 to TRBJ1-1; tentative D call: TRBD1 (5 bases). The CDR3 is 15 residues long. V was clipped by 7 bases and J by 0 bases, with 15 bases between them. The germline V gene has CDR1 SNHLY and CDR2 FYNNEI. As DNA, the CDR3 is TGTGCCAGCACCAGGACAACCTGGATGAACACTGAAGCTTTCTTT. Translated, it gives CASTRTTWMNTEAFF.

This clone appeared a single time. The chain has TRBV28 and TRBJ1-1; D ambiguous. This CDR3 has 16 residues. Per the germline V gene, CDR1 is MDHEN and CDR2 is SYDVKM. V was cut by 7 bases and J by 2 bases, with 20 bases left in between. CDR3 amino acids: CASTTGREVPNTEAFF. The CDR3 region has the DNA TGTGCCAGCACCACTGGGCGGGAGGTCCCCAACACTGAAGCTTTCTTT. The full variable domain, with the rest looked up from reference TRBV28 and TRBJ1-1, is DVKVTQSSRYLVKRTGEKVFLECVQDMDHENMFWYRQDPGLGLRLIYFSYDVKMKEKGDIPEGYSVSREKKERFSLILESASTNQTSMYLCASTTGREVPNTEAFFGQGTRLTVV.

The chain employs TRBV18 and TRBJ1-1; TRBD1 matches 7 bases. Germline CDR1 reads KGHSH; CDR2 reads LQKENI. The CDR3 length is 14 residues. V shed 1 base, J shed 3 bases, and the junction held 2 bases outside the gene matches. CDR3 amino acids: CASSPRQGDTEAFF. As DNA, the CDR3 is TGTGCCAGCTCACCACGACAGGGAGACACTGAAGCTTTCTTT.

The chain has TRBV9 and TRBJ2-2; 10 bases line up with TRBD2. Per the germline V gene, CDR1 is SGDLS and CDR2 is YYNGEE. CDR3 length: 17 residues. With 4 bases clipped from V and 0 bases from J, the junction kept 6 bases outside the gene matches. The CDR3 region is CASSPGLAGANTGELFF. DNA of the CDR3: TGTGCCAGCAGCCCTGGCCTAGCGGGGGCGAACACCGGGGAGCTGTTTTTT.

The V call is TRBV6-1, the J call TRBJ1-5; tentative D call: TRBD1 (5 bases). CDR1 and CDR2 from the germline V gene are MNHNS and SASEGT. V lost 6 bases to trimming and J lost 2 bases, with 11 bases between them. CDR3 length: 14 residues. The CDR3: CASRASGGNQPQHF. The CDR3, as DNA: TGTGCCAGCAGAGCTTCGGGGGGCAATCAGCCCCAGCATTTT.

The V call is TRBV19, the J call TRBJ2-2, with 7 nucleotides matching TRBD1. Unmatched junction bases numbered 6, after V lost 6 bases and J lost 5 bases. Looked up from germline, CDR1 is LNHDA and CDR2 is SQIVND (reference sequence). This CDR3 spans 14 amino acids. CDR3 sequence (DNA): TGTGCCAGTAGGACAGGGTCAGGAACCGGGGAGCTGTTTTTT. The encoded protein is CASRTGSGTGELFF.

To note about this clone: The junction differs from germline at one of its ends, possibly a read error. This chain joins TRBV5-1 and TRBJ2-1, with D possibly matching TRBD1 (6 bases). This CDR3 spans 12 amino acids. Germline values: CDR1 SGHRS, CDR2 YFSETQ. DNA for the CDR3: TGCGCCAGCAGCTTTGGGGGCAATGAGCAGCTCTTC. Translating it yields CASSFGGNEQLF. The complete variable domain, with remaining parts taken from reference TRBV5-1 and TRBJ2-1, reads KAGVTQTPRYLIKTRGQQVTLSCSPISGHRSVSWYQQTPGQGLQFLFEYFSETQRNKGNFPGRFSGRQFSNSRSEMNVSTLELGDSALYLCASSFGGNEQLFGPGTRLTVL.

The gene calls are TRBV11-2 and TRBJ2-1, with D tentatively TRBD1 (5 bases). The V end lost 7 bases, the J end lost 10 bases, and 23 bases lay between the germline ends. Germline values: CDR1 SGHAT, CDR2 FQNNGV. This CDR3 is built from 15 residues. CDR3 in amino acids: CASNSRRARFREQFF. Written as DNA, the CDR3 is TGTGCCAGCAATTCTCGCAGGGCACGATTTAGGGAGCAGTTCTTC.